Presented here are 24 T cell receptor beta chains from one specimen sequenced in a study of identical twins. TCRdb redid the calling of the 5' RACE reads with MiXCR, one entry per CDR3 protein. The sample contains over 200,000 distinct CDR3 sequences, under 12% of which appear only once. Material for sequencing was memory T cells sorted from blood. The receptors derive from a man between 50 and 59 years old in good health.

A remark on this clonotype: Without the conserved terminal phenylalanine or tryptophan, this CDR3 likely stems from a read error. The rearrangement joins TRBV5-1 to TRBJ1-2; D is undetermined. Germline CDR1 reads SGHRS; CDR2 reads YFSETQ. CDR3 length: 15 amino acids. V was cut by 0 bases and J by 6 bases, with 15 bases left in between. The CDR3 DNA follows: TGCGCCAGCAGCTTGGAGGCAGGAGGCCCAAATGGCTACACCTCC. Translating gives CASSLEAGGPNGYTS.

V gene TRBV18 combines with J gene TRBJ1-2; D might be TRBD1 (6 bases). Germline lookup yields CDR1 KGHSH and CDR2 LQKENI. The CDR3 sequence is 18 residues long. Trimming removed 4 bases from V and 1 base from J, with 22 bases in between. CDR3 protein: CASSRLPGLQGSNYGYTF. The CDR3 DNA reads TGTGCCAGCTCACGTCTGCCCGGGCTACAGGGTAGTAACTATGGCTACACCTTC.

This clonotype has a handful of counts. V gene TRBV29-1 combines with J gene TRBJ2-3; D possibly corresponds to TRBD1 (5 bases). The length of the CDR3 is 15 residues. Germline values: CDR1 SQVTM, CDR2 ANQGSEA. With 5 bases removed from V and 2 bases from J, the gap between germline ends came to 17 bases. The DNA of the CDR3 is TGCAGCGTTCGGGTTAGCAGGACAAACACAGATACGCAGTATTTT. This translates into CSVRVSRTNTDTQYF.

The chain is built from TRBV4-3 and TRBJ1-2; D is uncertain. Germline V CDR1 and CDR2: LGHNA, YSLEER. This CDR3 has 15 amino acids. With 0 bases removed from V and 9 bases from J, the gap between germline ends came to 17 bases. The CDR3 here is CASSQDTGDRASYTF. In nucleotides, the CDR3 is TGCGCCAGCAGCCAAGATACCGGGGATAGGGCGAGCTACACCTTC.

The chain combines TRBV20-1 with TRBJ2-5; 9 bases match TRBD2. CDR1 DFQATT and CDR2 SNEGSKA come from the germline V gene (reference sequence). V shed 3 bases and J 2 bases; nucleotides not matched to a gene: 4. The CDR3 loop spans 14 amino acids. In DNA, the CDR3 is TGCAGTGCTAGTGGGACTAGCAGGCAAGAGACCCAGTACTTC. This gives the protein CSASGTSRQETQYF.

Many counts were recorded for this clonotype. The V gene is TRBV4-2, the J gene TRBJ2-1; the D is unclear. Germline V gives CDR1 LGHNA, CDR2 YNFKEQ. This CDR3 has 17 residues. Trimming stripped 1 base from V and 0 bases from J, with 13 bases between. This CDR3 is CASSQGGVRRSYNEQFF. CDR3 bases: TGTGCCAGCAGCCAAGGTGGCGTGAGACGCTCCTACAATGAGCAGTTCTTC.

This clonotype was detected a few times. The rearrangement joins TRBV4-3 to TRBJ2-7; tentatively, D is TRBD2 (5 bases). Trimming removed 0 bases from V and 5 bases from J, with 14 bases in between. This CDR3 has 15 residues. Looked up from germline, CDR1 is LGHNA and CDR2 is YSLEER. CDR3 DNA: TGCGCCAGCAGCCAAGAAGCGGCAGGAATCCACGAGCAGTACTTC. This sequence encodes CASSQEAAGIHEQYF.

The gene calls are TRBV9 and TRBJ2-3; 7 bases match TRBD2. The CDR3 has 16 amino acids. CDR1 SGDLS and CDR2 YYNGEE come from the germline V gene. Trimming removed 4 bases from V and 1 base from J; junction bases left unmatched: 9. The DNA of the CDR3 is TGTGCCAGCAGCCCTAGGTCTAGCGGAGGCACAGATACGCAGTATTTT. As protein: CASSPRSSGGTDTQYF.

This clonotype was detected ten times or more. CDR3 region: CASLRDRGRTEAFF. As DNA, the CDR3 is TGTGCCAGCCTTCGGGACAGGGGGCGTACTGAAGCTTTCTTT. The rearrangement joins TRBV5-5 to TRBJ1-1, with 12 bases identical to TRBD1. V lost 7 bases, J lost 5 bases, and 6 bases stayed unmatched. CDR1 is SGHKS and CDR2 is YYEKEE in the germline V gene (reference sequence). The CDR3 consists of 14 residues.

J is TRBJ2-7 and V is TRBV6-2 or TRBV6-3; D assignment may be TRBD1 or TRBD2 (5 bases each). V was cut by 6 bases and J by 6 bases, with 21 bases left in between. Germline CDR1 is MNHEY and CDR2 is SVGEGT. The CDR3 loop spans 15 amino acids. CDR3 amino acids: CASSRPRQGRVEQYF. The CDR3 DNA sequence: TGTGCCAGCAGCCGACCGCGGCAGGGACGGGTCGAGCAGTACTTC.

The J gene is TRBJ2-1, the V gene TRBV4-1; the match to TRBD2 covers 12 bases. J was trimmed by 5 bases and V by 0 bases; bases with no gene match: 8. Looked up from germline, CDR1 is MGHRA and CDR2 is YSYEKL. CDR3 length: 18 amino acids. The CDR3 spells CASSQDPGLAGRNNEQFF. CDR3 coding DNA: TGCGCCAGCAGCCAAGATCCCGGACTAGCGGGGCGAAACAATGAGCAGTTCTTC.

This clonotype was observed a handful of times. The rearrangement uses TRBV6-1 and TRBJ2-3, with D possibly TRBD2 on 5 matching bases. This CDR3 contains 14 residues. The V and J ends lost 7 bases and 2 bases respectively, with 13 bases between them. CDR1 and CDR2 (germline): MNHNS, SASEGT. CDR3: CASTPMRATDTQYF. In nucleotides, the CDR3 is TGTGCCAGCACCCCAATGAGGGCCACAGATACGCAGTATTTT.

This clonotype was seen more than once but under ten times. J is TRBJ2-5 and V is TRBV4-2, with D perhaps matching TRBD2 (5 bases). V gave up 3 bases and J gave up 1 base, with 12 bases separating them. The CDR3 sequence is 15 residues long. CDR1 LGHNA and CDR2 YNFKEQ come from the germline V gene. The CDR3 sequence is CASSQGSAGQETQYF. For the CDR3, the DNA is TGTGCCAGCAGCCAGGGGTCGGCGGGCCAAGAGACCCAGTACTTC.

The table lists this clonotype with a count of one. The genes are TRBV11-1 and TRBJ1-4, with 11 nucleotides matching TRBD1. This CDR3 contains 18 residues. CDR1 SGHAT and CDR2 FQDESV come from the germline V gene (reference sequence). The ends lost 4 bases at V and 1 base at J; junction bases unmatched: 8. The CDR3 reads CASSSGTGGRQTNEKLFF. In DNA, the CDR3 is TGTGCCAGCAGCTCCGGGACAGGGGGACGGCAAACTAATGAAAAACTGTTTTTT.

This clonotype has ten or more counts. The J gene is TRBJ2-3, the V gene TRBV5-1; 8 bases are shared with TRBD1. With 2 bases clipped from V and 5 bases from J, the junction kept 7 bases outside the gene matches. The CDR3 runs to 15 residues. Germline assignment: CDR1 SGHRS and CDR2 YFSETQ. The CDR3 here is CASSLQGVGGDTQYF. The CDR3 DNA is TGCGCCAGCAGCTTACAGGGGGTTGGAGGAGATACGCAGTATTTT.

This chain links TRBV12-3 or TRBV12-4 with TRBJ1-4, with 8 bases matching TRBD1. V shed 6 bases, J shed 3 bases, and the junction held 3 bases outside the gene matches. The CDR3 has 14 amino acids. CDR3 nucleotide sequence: TGTGCCAGCAGAAAGGGACAGGCTAATGAAAAACTGTTTTTT. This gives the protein CASRKGQANEKLFF.

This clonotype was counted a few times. CDR3 protein: CASRDTRGTREKLYEQYF. The CDR3 DNA is TGTGCCAGCAGAGATACCCGCGGGACCCGAGAGAAACTCTACGAGCAGTACTTC. The chain combines TRBV27 with TRBJ2-7; D perhaps matches TRBD2 (6 bases). V was trimmed by 6 bases and J by 3 bases, leaving 27 bases between them. CDR1 is MNHEY and CDR2 is SMNVEV in the germline V gene (reference sequence). CDR3 length: 18 amino acids.

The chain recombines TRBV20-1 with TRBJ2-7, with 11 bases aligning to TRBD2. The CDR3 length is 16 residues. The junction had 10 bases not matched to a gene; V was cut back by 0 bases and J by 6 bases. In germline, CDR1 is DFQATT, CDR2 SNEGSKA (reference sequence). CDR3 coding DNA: TGCAGTGCTAGAGATCTCGGACTAGCGGGTCCAGGCGAGCAGTACTTC. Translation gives CSARDLGLAGPGEQYF.

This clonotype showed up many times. The CDR3 coding sequence is TGCAGCGCCCAGAGGGGTCGAGGAGAGACCCAGTACTTC. Its translation: CSAQRGRGETQYF. This sequence joins TRBV29-1 and TRBJ2-5, with D perhaps TRBD1 or TRBD2 (5 bases each). CDR1 and CDR2 (germline): SQVTM, ANQGSEA. CDR3 length: 13 amino acids. Trimming removed 7 bases at V and 4 bases at J, with 16 bases between.

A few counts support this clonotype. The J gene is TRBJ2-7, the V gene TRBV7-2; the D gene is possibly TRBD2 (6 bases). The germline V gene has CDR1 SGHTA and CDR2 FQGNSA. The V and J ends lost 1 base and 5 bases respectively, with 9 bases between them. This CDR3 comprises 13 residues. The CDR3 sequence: CASSLGRGNEQYF. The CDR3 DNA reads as TGTGCCAGCAGCTTAGGGCGCGGGAACGAGCAGTACTTC.

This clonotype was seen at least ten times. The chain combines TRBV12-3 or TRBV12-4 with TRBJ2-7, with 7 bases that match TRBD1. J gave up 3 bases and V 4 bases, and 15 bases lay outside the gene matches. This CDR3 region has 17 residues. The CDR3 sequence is CASSSSPGSGTDYEQYF. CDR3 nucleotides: TGTGCCAGCAGTTCCTCTCCCGGCTCAGGGACAGACTACGAGCAGTACTTC.

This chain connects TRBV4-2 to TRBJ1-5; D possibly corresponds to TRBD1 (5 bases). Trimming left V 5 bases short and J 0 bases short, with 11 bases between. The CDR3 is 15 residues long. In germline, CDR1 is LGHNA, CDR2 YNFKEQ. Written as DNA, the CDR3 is TGTGCCAGCAGCGGGACGGGGAATAGCAATCAGCCCCAGCATTTT. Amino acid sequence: CASSGTGNSNQPQHF.

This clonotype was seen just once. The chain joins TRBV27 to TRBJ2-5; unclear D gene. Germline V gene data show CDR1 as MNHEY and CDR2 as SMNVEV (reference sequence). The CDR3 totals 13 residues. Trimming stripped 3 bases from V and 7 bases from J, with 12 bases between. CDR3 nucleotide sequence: TGTGCCAGCAGTTTTTCCCCCCCCGCGACCCAGTACTTC. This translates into CASSFSPPATQYF.

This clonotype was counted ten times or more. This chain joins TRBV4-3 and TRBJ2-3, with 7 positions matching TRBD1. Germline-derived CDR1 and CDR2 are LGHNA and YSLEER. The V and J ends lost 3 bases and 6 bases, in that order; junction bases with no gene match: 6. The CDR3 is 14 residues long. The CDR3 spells CASSQTGLGDTQYF. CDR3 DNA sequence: TGCGCCAGCAGCCAGACAGGGTTAGGTGATACGCAGTATTTT.